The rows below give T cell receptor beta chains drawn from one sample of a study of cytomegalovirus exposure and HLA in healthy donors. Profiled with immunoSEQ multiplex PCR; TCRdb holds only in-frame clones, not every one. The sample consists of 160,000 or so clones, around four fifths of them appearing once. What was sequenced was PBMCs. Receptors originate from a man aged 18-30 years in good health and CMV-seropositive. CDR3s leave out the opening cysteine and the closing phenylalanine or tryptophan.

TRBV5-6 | ASSQGAVYGYT
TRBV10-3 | AISESKSLGDEAF
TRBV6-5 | ASSGQGVNTIY
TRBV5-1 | ASSKSAGRLGAEAF
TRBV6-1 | ASSEGGGLLIYEQY
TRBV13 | ASSLDGTRLHGEQF
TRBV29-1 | SGGQRDAEQY
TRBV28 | ASSSGTRPYEQY
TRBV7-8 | ASSLGAGVVYGYT
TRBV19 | ASSNSWGDQPQH
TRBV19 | ASGGLTDTQY
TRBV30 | AWGGLAGPYEQY
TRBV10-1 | ASSESSSGRNLGTDTQY
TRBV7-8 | ASSVTGGAVNDGQAF
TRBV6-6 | ASSQTGGRSGELF
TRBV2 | ASKGQVDQPQH
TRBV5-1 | ASNTGQSTGELF
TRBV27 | ASSFGGSTDTQY
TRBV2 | ASARGGGDGNQPQH
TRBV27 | ASSLYLDRRNIQY
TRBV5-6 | ASSPSMSSYNEQF
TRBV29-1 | SVKMTGDYGYT
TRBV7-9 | ASSLVAGMNTEAF
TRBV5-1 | ASSLSGILIYEQY
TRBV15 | ATSSYHGGAADTQY
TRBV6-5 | ASSGTGNQPQH
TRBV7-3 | ASSLFGTGGTTF
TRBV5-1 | ASSLEPGGNTGELF
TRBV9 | ASSPGSNTEAF
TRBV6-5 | ASSPGTANQPQH
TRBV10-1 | ASTTTPGTSGDNEQF
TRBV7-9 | ASSSPGVGGNTIY
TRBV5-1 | ASSLSDRDGSTEAF
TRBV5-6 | ASSPQARGHTDTQY
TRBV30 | AWRQNNREKLF
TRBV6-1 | ASRGEDGYT
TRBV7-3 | ASSYTGGRYSSTDTQY
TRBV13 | ASSSTTPTSDRLIHYGYT
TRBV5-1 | ASSLDRDVGQQY
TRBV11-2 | ASSFGQGRDTQY
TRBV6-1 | ASSTGSGIPEAF
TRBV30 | AWTGLAHGGELF
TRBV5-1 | ASSSTGGSGNTEAF
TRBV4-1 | ASSQQLAGGMDEQF
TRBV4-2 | ASSQVDRATNYGYT
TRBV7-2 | ASSRVVGSWRDTRREQY
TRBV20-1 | SAPGDTEAF
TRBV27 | ASRTPGLPNEQY